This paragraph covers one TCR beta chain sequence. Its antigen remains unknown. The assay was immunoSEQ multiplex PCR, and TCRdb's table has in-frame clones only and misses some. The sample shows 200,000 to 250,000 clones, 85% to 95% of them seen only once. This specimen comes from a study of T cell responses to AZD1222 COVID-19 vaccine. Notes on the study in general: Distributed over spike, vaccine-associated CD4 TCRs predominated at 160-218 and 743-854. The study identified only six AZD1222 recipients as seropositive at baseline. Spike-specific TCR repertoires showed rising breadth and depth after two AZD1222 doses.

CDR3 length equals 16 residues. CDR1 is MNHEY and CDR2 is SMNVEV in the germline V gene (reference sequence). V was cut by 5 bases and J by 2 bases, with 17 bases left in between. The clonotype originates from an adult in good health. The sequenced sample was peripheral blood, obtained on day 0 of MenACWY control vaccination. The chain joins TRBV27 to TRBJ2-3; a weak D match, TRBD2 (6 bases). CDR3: CASSQSPGLYTDTQYF. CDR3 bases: TGTGCCAGCAGTCAATCACCGGGACTTTACACAGATACGCAGTATTTT.